This TCR beta chain was recorded in a study of HIV-infected children after antiretroviral therapy interruption. Looking at the study overall: Continuous-treatment samples came from weeks 0, 48 and 150. General study results and limits: By the end of treatment interruption, naive CD4+ clonality (Gini) increased. After treatment interruption started, naive CD4+ CDR3 overlap across time points dropped.

This clonotype came up many times. Its antigen is not identified. The V end lost 2 bases, the J end lost 4 bases, and 15 bases lay between the germline ends. Germline V gene lookup returns CDR1 SNHLY and CDR2 FYNNEI. This CDR3 is built from 15 residues. Documented treatment: PENTA 11 planned treatment interruption arm or continuous ART arm. Samples needed at least 5 million viable cryopreserved PBMCs. Unique molecular identifiers were included in an RNA-based 3' RACE TCR library. In TCRdb, the 3' RACE reads were re-called with MiXCR into one record per CDR3 protein. The sample carries 40,000 to 50,000 distinct CDR3 sequences, approximately 4% recorded once.

This clonotype was sampled from a pool of human donors with HIV. The sequencing here drew on CD45RA+ CD4+ T cells from PBMCs, pooled from several time points, taken from a donor given antiretroviral therapy, either interrupted or continuous. Specified subset: naive CD4+ CD45RA+ CD45RO- T cells. The J gene is TRBJ2-7, the V gene TRBV2; D tentatively reads TRBD1 or TRBD2 (6 bases each). CDR3 residues: CASSESSQGGYEQYF. The CDR3 DNA reads TGTGCCAGCAGTGAAAGTTCACAGGGAGGTTACGAGCAGTACTTC.